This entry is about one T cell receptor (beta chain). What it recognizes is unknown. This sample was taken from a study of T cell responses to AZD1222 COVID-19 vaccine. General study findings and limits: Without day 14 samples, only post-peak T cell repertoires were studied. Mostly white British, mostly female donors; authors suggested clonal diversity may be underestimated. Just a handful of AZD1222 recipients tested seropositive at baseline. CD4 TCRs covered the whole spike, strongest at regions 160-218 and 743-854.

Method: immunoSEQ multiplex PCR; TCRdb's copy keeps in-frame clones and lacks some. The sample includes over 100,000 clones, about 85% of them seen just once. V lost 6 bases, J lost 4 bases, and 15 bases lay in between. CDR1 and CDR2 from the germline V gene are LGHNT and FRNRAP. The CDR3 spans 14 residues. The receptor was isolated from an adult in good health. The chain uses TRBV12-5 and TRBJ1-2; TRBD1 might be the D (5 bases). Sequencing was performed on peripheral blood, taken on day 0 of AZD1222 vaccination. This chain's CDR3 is CASGPQGPSYGYTF. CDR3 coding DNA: TGTGCTAGTGGCCCTCAGGGCCCTAGCTATGGCTACACCTTC.